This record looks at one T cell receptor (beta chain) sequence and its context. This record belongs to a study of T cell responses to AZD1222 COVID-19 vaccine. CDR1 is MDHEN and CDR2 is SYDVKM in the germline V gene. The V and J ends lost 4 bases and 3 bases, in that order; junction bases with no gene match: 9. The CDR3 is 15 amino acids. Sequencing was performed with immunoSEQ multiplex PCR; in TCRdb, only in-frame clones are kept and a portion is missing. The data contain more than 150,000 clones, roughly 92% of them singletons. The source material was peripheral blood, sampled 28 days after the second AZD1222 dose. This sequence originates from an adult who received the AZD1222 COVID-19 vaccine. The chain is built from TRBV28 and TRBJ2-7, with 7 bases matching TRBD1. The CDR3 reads CASSSTPTGHYEQYF. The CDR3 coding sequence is TGTGCCAGCAGTTCTACCCCGACAGGGCACTACGAGCAGTACTTC.